These 14 T cell receptor beta chains were all obtained from the same sample, sequenced in a study of breast tumors, draining lymph nodes, adjacent tissues. The lymph nodes were axillary draining lymph nodes from breast cancer patients. TCRdb re-derived calls from the multiplex PCR reads in MiXCR, one entry per CDR3 protein. This table holds approximately 130,000 distinct CDR3 sequences, around 20% found once. The sample taken for sequencing was axillary lymph node tissue. These receptors originate from a female donor with breast cancer. Some clones in this sample may be carry-over from other donors' samples.

This chain uses TRBV3-1 with TRBJ2-1; D is unclear. The CDR3 length is 17 residues. V was shortened by 1 base and J by 0 bases, with 13 bases between the two germline ends. Per germline, CDR1 LGHDT and CDR2 YNNKEL (reference sequence). The CDR3: CASSQVLYSGSYNEQFF. Here the CDR3 DNA reads TGTGCCAGCAGCCAAGTTTTATACTCGGGCTCCTACAATGAGCAGTTCTTC.

This clonotype was seen at least ten times. This chain uses TRBV7-2 with TRBJ2-7, with TRBD2 matching over 9 bases. Germline V gene data show CDR1 as SGHTA and CDR2 as FQGNSA. The V gene end was trimmed by 6 bases and the J gene end by 2 bases; junction bases not matched to a gene: 5. The length of the CDR3 is 14 residues. For the CDR3, the DNA is TGTGCCAGCAGAGTGACTAGCGGAGCCTACGAGCAGTACTTC. This translates into CASRVTSGAYEQYF.

This clonotype was recorded at least ten times. This chain connects TRBV6-1 to TRBJ1-5, with 9 bases matching TRBD1. Germline trimming cut 7 bases from V and 0 bases from J; bases unmatched to any gene: 7. Germline CDR1 MNHNS, CDR2 SASEGT. There are 16 residues in the CDR3. For the CDR3, the DNA is TGTGCCAGCACCCCGGACAGGGGCTATAGCAATCAGCCCCAGCATTTT. It codes for CASTPDRGYSNQPQHF.

This clonotype was seen many times. V usage is TRBV18 and J usage is TRBJ1-4, with 7 bases identical to TRBD1. Losses at the gene ends were 6 bases for V and 7 bases for J; bases not matched to a gene: 5. This CDR3 is 13 amino acids long. Per germline, CDR1 KGHSH and CDR2 LQKENI. The CDR3 sequence is CASSGTVSEKLFF. Here the CDR3 DNA reads TGTGCCAGCTCCGGGACAGTGAGTGAAAAACTGTTTTTT.

This clonotype was observed at least ten times. The V call is TRBV3-1, the J call TRBJ2-2; TRBD2 matches at 7 bases. The germline V gene has CDR1 LGHDT and CDR2 YNNKEL (reference sequence). Unmatched junction bases numbered 2, after V lost 1 base and J lost 0 bases. This CDR3 contains 16 residues. The CDR3 spells CASSQVGTTNTGELFF. The DNA for the CDR3 is TGTGCCAGCAGCCAAGTTGGGACTACGAACACCGGGGAGCTGTTTTTT.

This clonotype came up a few times. The chain recombines TRBV28 with TRBJ2-2; no definite D call. This CDR3 is 15 amino acids long. Germline assignment: CDR1 MDHEN and CDR2 SYDVKM. The V end was cut by 5 bases, the J end by 4 bases, with 14 bases between. CDR3 coding DNA: TGTGCCAGCAGTATCCGACTTGTGCTCACCGGGGAGCTGTTTTTT. Amino acids: CASSIRLVLTGELFF.

This clonotype showed up just once. It may be a read error: a sequence one base away is much more abundant. J is TRBJ2-1 and V is TRBV5-1, with D maybe TRBD2 (5 bases). This CDR3 spans 13 amino acids. Trimming took 0 bases from V and 5 from J, leaving 6 bases between them. The V gene's germline CDR1 is SGHRS and CDR2 YFSETQ. The CDR3 DNA reads TGCGCCAGCAGCTTGGTTAGCGACAATGAGCAGTTCTTC. Protein: CASSLVSDNEQFF.

A remark on this clonotype: A much larger clonotype is one base distant, so this may be a read error. The chain couples TRBV10-3 to TRBJ2-7, with 9 bases that match TRBD1. The CDR3 contains 15 residues. The germline V gene has CDR1 ENHRY and CDR2 SYGVKD. V was clipped by 3 bases and J by 0 bases; unmatched bases: 3. The CDR3 DNA is TGTGCCATCAGTGAAGGGACAGGGAGCTCCTACGAGCAGTACTTC. This codes for CAISEGTGSSYEQYF.

The rearrangement links TRBV3-1 to TRBJ2-1; the match to TRBD1 covers 7 bases. Trimming at V came to 2 bases and at J to 5 bases, leaving 9 bases not matched to a gene. Germline CDR1 reads LGHDT; CDR2 reads YNNKEL (reference sequence). The CDR3 is 16 amino acids. The CDR3 sequence: CASSQPSGTANNEQFF. The CDR3 DNA sequence: TGTGCCAGCAGCCAACCATCCGGGACAGCCAACAATGAGCAGTTCTTC.

This clonotype occurred a few times. A much larger clone lies a single base off, so this may be a read error. The genes are TRBV6-5 and TRBJ2-7, with TRBD1 matching 7 bases. The CDR3 length is 13 residues. Germline trimming cut 2 bases from V and 4 bases from J; bases unmatched to any gene: 2. Per germline, CDR1 MNHEY and CDR2 SVGAGI. The CDR3 here is CASSYPTGYEQYF. In DNA, the CDR3 is TGTGCCAGCAGTTACCCGACAGGGTACGAGCAGTACTTC.

This clonotype has ten or more counts. The rearrangement links TRBV6-5 to TRBJ1-6, with D perhaps TRBD1 (5 bases). Trimming cost V 6 bases and J 1 base, with 10 bases left between them. The CDR3 runs 15 residues. Germline CDR1 and CDR2: MNHEY and SVGAGI. The DNA of the CDR3 is TGTGCCAGCAGATCCAGGGTTTCCTATAATTCACCCCTCCACTTT. Its translation is CASRSRVSYNSPLHF.

This clonotype has more than one count but fewer than ten. This chain uses TRBV2 with TRBJ2-6, with 7 bases that match TRBD1. From germline, CDR1 is SNHLY and CDR2 FYNNEI. J lost 5 bases, V lost 2 bases, and 3 bases had no gene match. This CDR3 is 15 amino acids long. The CDR3: CASSEIQGRANVLTF. For the CDR3, the DNA is TGTGCCAGCAGTGAAATACAGGGGAGGGCCAACGTCCTGACTTTC.

This clonotype was counted many times. The CDR3 DNA is TGTGCCAGCAAACAGGATGGAGAGACCCAGTACTTC. The encoded protein is CASKQDGETQYF. The chain links TRBV2 to TRBJ2-5, with D tentatively TRBD1 (5 bases). The CDR3 is made up of 12 amino acids. Trimming removed 7 bases at V and 4 bases at J, with 10 bases between. Germline CDR1 reads SNHLY; CDR2 reads FYNNEI.

Regarding this clonotype: A clone one base away is much larger, so this may be a read error. The chain is built from TRBV2 and TRBJ1-2; D remains ambiguous. CDR1 SNHLY and CDR2 FYNNEI come from the germline V gene. Trimming cost V 8 bases and J 3 bases, with 13 bases left between them. This CDR3 is built from 13 residues. The CDR3 spells CASRRNADYGYTF. CDR3 nucleotides: TGTGCCAGCCGGAGGAACGCCGACTATGGCTACACCTTC.